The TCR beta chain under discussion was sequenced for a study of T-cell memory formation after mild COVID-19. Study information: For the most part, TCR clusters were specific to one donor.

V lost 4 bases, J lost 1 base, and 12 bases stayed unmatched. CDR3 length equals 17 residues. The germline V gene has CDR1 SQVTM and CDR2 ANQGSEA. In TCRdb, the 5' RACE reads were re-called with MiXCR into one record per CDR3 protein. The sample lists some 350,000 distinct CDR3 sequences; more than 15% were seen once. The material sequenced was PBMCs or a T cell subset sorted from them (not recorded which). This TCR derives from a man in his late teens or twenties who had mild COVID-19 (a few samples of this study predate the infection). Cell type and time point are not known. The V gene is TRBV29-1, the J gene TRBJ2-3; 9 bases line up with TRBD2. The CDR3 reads CSVGFLLAGRRTDTQYF. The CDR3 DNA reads TGCAGCGTTGGTTTCTTGCTAGCGGGGCGACGCACAGATACGCAGTATTTT.